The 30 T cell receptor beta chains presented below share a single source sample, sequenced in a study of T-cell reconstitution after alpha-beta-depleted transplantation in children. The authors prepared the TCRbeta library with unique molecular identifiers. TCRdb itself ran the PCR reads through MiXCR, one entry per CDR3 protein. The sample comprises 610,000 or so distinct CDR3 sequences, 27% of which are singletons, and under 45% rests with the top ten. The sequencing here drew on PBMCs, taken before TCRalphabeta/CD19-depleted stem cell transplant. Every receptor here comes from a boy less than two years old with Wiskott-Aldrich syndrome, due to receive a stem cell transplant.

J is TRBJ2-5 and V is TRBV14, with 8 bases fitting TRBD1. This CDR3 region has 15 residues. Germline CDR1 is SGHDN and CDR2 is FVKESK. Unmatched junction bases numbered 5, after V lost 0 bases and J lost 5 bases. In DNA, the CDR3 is TGTGCCAGCAGCCAAGACAGGGGGCCGCGTGAGACCCAGTACTTC. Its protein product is CASSQDRGPRETQYF.

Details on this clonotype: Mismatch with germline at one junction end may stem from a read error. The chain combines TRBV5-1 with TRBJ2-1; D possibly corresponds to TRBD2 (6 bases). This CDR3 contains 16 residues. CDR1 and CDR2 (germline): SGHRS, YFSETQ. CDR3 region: CASSLDGSSSYNEQFF. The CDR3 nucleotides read TGTGCCAGCAGCTTAGACGGGAGTAGCTCCTACAATGAGCAGTTCTTC.

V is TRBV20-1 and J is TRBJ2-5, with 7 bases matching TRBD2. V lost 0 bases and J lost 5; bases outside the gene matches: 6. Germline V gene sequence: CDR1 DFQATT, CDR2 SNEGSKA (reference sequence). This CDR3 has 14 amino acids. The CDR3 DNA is TGCAGTGCTAGAGAAGGACTAGTGTTTGAGACCCAGTACTTC. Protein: CSAREGLVFETQYF.

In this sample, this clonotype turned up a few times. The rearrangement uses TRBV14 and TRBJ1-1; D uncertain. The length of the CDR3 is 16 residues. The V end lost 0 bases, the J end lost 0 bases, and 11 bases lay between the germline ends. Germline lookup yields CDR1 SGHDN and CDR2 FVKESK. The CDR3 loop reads CASSQDVGRMNTEAFF. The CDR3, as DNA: TGTGCCAGCAGCCAAGACGTAGGGCGCATGAACACTGAAGCTTTCTTT.

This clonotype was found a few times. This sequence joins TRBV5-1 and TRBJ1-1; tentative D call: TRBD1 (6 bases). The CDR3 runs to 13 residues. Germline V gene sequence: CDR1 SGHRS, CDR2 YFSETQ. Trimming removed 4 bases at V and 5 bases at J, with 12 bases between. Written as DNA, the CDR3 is TGCGCCAGCAGCCGGAACAGGGATACTGAAGCTTTCTTT. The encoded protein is CASSRNRDTEAFF.

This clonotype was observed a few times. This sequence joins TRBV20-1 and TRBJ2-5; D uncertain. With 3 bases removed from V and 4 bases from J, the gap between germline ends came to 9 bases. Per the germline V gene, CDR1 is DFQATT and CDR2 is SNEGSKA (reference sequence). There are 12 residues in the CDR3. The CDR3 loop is CSARWIGETQYF. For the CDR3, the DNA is TGCAGTGCTAGGTGGATCGGAGAGACCCAGTACTTC.

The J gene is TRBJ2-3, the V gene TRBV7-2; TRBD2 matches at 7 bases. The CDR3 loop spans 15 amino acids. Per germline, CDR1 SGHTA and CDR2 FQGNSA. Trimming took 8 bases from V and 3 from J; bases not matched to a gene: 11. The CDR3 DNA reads TGTGCCAGCGGGCCCGTGGGCGGGGGTACAGATACGCAGTATTTT. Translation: CASGPVGGGTDTQYF.

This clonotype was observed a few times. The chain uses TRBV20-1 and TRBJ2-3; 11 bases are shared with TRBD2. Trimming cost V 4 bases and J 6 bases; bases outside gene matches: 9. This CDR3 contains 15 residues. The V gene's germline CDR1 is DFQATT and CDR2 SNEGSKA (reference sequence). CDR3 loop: CSATPLAGGSDTQYF. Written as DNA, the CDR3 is TGCAGTGCTACGCCCTTAGCGGGAGGGAGTGATACGCAGTATTTT.

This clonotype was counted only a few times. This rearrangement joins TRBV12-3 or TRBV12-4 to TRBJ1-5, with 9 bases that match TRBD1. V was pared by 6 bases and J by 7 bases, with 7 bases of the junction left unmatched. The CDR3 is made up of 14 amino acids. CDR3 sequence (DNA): TGTGCCAGCAGCCCCACAGGGGGCCGACAGCCCCAGCATTTT. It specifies CASSPTGGRQPQHF.

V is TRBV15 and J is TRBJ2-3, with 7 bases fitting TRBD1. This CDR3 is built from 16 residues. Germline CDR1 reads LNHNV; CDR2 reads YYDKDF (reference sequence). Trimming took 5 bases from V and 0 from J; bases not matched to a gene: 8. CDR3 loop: CATSSGTASSTDTQYF. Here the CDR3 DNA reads TGTGCCACCAGCTCAGGGACAGCCTCTAGCACAGATACGCAGTATTTT.

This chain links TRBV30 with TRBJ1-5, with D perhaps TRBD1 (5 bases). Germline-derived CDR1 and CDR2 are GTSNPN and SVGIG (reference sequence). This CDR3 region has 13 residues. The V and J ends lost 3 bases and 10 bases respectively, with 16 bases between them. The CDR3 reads CAWSGPGPTPQHF. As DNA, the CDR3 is TGTGCCTGGAGCGGACCGGGACCTACTCCCCAGCATTTT. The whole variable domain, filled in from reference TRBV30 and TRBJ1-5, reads SQTIHQWPATLVQPVGSPLSLECTVEGTSNPNLYWYRQAAGRGLQLLFYSVGIGQISSEVPQNLSASRPQDRQFILSSKKLLLSDSGFYLCAWSGPGPTPQHFGDGTRLSIL.

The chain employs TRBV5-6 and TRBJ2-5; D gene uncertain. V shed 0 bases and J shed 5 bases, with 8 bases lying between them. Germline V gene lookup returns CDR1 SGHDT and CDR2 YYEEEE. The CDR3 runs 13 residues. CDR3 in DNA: TGTGCCAGCAGCTTGGCTAATGTGGAGACCCAGTACTTC. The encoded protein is CASSLANVETQYF.

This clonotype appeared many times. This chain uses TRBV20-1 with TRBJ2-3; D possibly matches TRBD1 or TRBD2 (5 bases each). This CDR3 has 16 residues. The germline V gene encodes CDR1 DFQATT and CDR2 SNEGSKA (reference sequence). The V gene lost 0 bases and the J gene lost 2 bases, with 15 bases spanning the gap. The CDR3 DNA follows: TGCAGTGCTAGAGACTCGGGACCAATCAACACAGATACGCAGTATTTT. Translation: CSARDSGPINTDTQYF.

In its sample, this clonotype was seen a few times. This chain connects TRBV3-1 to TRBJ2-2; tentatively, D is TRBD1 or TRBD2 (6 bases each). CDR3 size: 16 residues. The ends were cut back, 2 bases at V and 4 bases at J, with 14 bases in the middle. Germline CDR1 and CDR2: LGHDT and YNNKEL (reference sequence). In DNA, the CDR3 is TGTGCCAGCAGCCAACTAAGGGGGGAGGCCACCGGGGAGCTGTTTTTT. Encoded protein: CASSQLRGEATGELFF.

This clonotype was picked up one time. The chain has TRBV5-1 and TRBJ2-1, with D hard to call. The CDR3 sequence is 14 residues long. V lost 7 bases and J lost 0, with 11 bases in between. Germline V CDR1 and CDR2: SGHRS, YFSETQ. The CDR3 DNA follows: TGCGCCAGCGGTAGCAGGAGCTCCTACAATGAGCAGTTCTTC. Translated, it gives CASGSRSSYNEQFF. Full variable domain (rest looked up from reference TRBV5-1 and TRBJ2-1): KAGVTQTPRYLIKTRGQQVTLSCSPISGHRSVSWYQQTPGQGLQFLFEYFSETQRNKGNFPGRFSGRQFSNSRSEMNVSTLELGDSALYLCASGSRSSYNEQFFGPGTRLTVL.

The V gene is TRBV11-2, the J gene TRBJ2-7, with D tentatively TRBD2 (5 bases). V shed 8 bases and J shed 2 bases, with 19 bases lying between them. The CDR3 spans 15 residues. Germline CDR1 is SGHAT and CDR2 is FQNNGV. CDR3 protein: CASCLTGNVAYEQYF. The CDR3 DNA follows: TGTGCCAGCTGTTTGACCGGGAATGTCGCCTACGAGCAGTACTTC.

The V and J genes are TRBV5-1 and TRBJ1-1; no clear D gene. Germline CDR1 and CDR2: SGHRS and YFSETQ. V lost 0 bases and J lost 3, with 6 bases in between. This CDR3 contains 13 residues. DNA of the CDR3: TGCGCCAGCAGCTTGGACCAATACACTGAAGCTTTCTTT. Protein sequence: CASSLDQYTEAFF.

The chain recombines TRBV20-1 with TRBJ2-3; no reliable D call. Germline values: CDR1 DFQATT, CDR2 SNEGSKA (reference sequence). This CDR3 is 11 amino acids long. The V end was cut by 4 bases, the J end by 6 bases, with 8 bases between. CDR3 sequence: CSAKGSDTQYF. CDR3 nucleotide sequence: TGCAGTGCTAAGGGTTCTGATACGCAGTATTTT.

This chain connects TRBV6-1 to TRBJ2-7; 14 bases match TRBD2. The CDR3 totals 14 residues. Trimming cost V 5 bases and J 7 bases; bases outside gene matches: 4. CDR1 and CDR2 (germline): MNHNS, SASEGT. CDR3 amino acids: CASSRLAGGMEQYF. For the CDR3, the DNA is TGTGCCAGCAGTAGACTAGCGGGAGGGATGGAGCAGTACTTC.

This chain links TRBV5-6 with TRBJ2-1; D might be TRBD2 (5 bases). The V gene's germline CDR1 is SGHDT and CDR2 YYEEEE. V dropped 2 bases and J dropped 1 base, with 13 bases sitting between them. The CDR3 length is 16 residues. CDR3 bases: TGTGCCAGCAGCTTATACCGACTATCATCCTACAATGAGCAGTTCTTC. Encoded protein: CASSLYRLSSYNEQFF.

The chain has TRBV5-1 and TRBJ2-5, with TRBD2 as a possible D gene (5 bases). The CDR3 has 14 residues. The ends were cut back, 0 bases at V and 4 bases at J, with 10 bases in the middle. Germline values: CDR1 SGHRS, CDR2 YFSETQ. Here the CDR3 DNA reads TGCGCCAGCAGCTTGGGGGAAGGGAGAGAGACCCAGTACTTC. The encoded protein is CASSLGEGRETQYF.

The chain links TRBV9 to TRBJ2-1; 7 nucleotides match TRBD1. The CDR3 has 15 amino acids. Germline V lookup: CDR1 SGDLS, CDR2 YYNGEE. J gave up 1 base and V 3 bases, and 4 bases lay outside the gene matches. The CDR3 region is CASSAGTDSYNEQFF. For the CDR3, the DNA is TGTGCCAGCAGCGCCGGGACAGATTCCTACAATGAGCAGTTCTTC.

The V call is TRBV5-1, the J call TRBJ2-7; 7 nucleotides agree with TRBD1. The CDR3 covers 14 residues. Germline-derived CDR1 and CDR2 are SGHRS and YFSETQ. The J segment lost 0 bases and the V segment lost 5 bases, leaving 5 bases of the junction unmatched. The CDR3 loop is CASSNRDSSYEQYF. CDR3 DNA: TGCGCCAGCAGTAACCGGGACAGCTCCTACGAGCAGTACTTC.

CDR3 in DNA: TGCGCCAGCAGCTTGGTTTGGGGGGCAAGAGGAAACACCATATATTTT. Translated, it gives CASSLVWGARGNTIYF. The rearrangement uses TRBV5-1 and TRBJ1-3; D may be TRBD1 (6 bases). V lost 0 bases to trimming and J lost 4 bases, with 14 bases between them. The CDR3 consists of 16 residues. Germline V gene lookup returns CDR1 SGHRS and CDR2 YFSETQ. Combining the CDR3 with reference TRBV5-1 and TRBJ1-3 gives the whole variable domain KAGVTQTPRYLIKTRGQQVTLSCSPISGHRSVSWYQQTPGQGLQFLFEYFSETQRNKGNFPGRFSGRQFSNSRSEMNVSTLELGDSALYLCASSLVWGARGNTIYFGEGSWLTVV.

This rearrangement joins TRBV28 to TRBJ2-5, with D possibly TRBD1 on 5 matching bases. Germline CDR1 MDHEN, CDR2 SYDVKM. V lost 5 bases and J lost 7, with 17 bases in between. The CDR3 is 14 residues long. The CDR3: CASSVRGSEWTQYF. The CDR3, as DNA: TGTGCCAGCAGTGTAAGGGGCTCTGAATGGACCCAGTACTTC.

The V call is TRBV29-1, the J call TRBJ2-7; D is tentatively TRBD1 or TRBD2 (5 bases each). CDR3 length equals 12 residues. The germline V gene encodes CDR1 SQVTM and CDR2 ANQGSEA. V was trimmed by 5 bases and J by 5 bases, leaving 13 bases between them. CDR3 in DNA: TGCAGCGTTCAGTCAGGGACCCACGAGCAGTACTTC. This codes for CSVQSGTHEQYF.

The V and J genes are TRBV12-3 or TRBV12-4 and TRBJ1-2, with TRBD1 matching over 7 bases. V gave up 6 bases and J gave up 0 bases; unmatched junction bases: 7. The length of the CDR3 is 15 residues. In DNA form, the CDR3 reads TGTGCCAGCAGCGCCGGGGACAGCACTAACTATGGCTACACCTTC. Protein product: CASSAGDSTNYGYTF.

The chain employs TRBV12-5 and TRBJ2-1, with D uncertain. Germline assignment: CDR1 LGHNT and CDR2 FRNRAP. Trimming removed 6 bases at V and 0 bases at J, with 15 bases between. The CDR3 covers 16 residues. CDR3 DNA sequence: TGTGCTAGTGGCTGGCAAGTGGCTAGCTCCTACAATGAGCAGTTCTTC. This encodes CASGWQVASSYNEQFF.

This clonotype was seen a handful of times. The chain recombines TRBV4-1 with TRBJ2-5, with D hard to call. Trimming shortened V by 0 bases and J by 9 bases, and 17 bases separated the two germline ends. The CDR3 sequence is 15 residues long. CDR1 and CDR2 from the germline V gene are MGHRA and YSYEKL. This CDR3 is CASSQEAATPVSQYF. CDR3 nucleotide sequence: TGCGCCAGCAGCCAAGAAGCTGCTACCCCAGTATCCCAGTACTTC.

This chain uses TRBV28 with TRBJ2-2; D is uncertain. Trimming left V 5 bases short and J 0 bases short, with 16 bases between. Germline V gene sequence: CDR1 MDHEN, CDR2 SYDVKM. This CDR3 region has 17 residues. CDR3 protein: CASSLRGKIANTGELFF. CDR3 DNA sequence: TGTGCCAGCAGTCTTCGTGGCAAGATAGCGAACACCGGGGAGCTGTTTTTT.